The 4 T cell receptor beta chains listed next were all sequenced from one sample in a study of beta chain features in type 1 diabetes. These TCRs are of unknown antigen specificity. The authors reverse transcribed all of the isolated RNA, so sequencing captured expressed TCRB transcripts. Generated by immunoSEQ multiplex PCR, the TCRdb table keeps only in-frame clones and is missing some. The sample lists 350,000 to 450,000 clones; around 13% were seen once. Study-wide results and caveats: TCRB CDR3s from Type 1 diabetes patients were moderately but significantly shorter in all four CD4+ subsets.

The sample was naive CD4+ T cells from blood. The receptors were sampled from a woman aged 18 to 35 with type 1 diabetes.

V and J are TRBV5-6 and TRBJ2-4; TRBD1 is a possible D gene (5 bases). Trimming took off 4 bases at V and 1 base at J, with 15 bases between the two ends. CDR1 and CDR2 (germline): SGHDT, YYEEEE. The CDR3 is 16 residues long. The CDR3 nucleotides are TGTGCCAGCAGCCCATTACAGGTTGGGGCCAAAAACATTCAGTACTTC. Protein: CASSPLQVGAKNIQYF.

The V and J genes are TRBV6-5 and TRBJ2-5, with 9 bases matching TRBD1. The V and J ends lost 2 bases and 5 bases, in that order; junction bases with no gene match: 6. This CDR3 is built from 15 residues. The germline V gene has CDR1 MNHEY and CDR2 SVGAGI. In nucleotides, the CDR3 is TGTGCCAGCAGTTACGTGGGACAGGGTTCGGAGACCCAGTACTTC. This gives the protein CASSYVGQGSETQYF.

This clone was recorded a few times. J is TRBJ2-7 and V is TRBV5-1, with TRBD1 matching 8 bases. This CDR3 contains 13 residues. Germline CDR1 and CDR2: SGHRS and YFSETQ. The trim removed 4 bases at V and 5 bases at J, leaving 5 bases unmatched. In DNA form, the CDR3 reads TGCGCCAGCAGCGGATCACAGGGGGACGAGCAGTACTTC. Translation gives CASSGSQGDEQYF. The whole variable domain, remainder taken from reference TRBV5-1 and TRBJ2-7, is KAGVTQTPRYLIKTRGQQVTLSCSPISGHRSVSWYQQTPGQGLQFLFEYFSETQRNKGNFPGRFSGRQFSNSRSEMNVSTLELGDSALYLCASSGSQGDEQYFGPGTRLTVT.

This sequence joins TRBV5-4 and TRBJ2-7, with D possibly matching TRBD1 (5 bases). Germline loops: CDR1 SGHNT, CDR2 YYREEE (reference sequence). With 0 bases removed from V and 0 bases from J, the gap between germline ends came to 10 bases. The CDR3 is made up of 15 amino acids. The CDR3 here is CASSLEGLSSYEQYF. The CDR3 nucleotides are TGTGCCAGCAGCTTGGAGGGGCTCAGCTCCTACGAGCAGTACTTC. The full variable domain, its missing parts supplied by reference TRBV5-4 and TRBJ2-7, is ETGVTQSPTHLIKTRGQQVTLRCSSQSGHNTVSWYQQALGQGPQFIFQYYREEENGRGNFPPRFSGLQFPNYSSELNVNALELDDSALYLCASSLEGLSSYEQYFGPGTRLTVT.